Listed below are T cell receptor beta chains from one sample, sequenced in a study of blood T cells in healthy people across ages. A single record per CDR3 protein comes from TCRdb applying MiXCR to the 5' RACE reads. In the table there are roughly 1,800,000 distinct CDR3 sequences, about 50% of which are singletons. The sequenced sample was blood. The receptor set was obtained from a woman aged 40 to 50 in good health. The CDR3 runs from the conserved cysteine through the conserved F or W. Each record gives: D gene, J gene, V gene, clone size, CDR3 DNA, CDR3 protein. D genes are given only for firm matches. Size tells how often a clone was seen (once, few, many) or the class of an expanded clone, and some rows leave it out.

d_call: TRBD2; j_call: TRBJ2-1; v_call: TRBV6-2/TRBV6-3; clone_size: few; cdr3_nt: TGTGCCAGCACCGACGCGGGGGGGGTCTACAATGAGCAGTTCTTC; cdr3_aa: CASTDAGGVYNEQFF
d_call: NA; j_call: TRBJ2-1; v_call: TRBV6-2/TRBV6-3; clone_size: NA; cdr3_nt: TGTGCCAGCAGCTCTCTCCTATCAGTAAGTGAGCAGTTCTTC; cdr3_aa: CASSSLLSVSEQFF
d_call: TRBD2; j_call: TRBJ2-1; v_call: TRBV28; clone_size: NA; cdr3_nt: TGTGCCAGCAAAGGCCGGGGGGGGGCCTACAATGAGCAGTTCTTC; cdr3_aa: CASKGRGGAYNEQFF
d_call: NA; j_call: TRBJ2-3; v_call: TRBV20-1; clone_size: NA; cdr3_nt: TGCAGTGAGAGGGTTTTCACAGATACGCAGTATTTT; cdr3_aa: CSERVFTDTQYF
d_call: TRBD2; j_call: TRBJ2-1; v_call: TRBV7-2; clone_size: NA; cdr3_nt: TGTGCCAGCAGCTCACGGGAGGGCGTGCAAAACAATGAGCAGTTCTTC; cdr3_aa: CASSSREGVQNNEQFF
d_call: NA; j_call: TRBJ2-3; v_call: TRBV25-1; clone_size: NA; cdr3_nt: TGTGCCAGCAGTGAATTGACTCGATCGGCAGATACGCAGTATTTT; cdr3_aa: CASSELTRSADTQYF
d_call: TRBD1; j_call: TRBJ2-1; v_call: TRBV11-2; clone_size: NA; cdr3_nt: TGTGCCAGCAGCTACAAAGGGACAGGATTCTACAATGAGCAGTTCTTC; cdr3_aa: CASSYKGTGFYNEQFF
d_call: NA; j_call: TRBJ2-1; v_call: TRBV6-2/TRBV6-3; clone_size: few; cdr3_nt: TGTGCCAGCACCACTTGGGGGTATGAGCAGTTCTTC; cdr3_aa: CASTTWGYEQFF
d_call: NA; j_call: TRBJ1-2; v_call: TRBV9; clone_size: NA; cdr3_nt: TGTGCCAGCAGCGTAGCTTACCGGGCGGGAGGCTACACCTTC; cdr3_aa: CASSVAYRAGGYTF
d_call: NA; j_call: TRBJ1-2; v_call: TRBV29-1; clone_size: few; cdr3_nt: TGCAGCGTCCAGCCAGGGCAAGGCTACACCTTC; cdr3_aa: CSVQPGQGYTF
d_call: TRBD2; j_call: TRBJ2-7; v_call: TRBV2; clone_size: NA; cdr3_nt: TGTGCCAGCAGTACTCCAGCGGGACCACTGGGAGAGCAGTACTTC; cdr3_aa: CASSTPAGPLGEQYF
d_call: NA; j_call: TRBJ2-3; v_call: TRBV6-5; clone_size: NA; cdr3_nt: TGTGCCAGCTTCCCTAGGACGGGGAAGGGGACAGATACGCAGTATTTT; cdr3_aa: CASFPRTGKGTDTQYF
d_call: TRBD1; j_call: TRBJ1-2; v_call: TRBV3-1; clone_size: NA; cdr3_nt: TGTGCCAGCAGCTTCCGGGACAGGGTTAACTATGGCTACACCTTC; cdr3_aa: CASSFRDRVNYGYTF
d_call: NA; j_call: TRBJ2-5; v_call: TRBV20-1; clone_size: few; cdr3_nt: TGCAGTGCTAGAGATGATGCGAGGGACCAGTACTTC; cdr3_aa: CSARDDARDQYF
d_call: NA; j_call: TRBJ2-5; v_call: TRBV20-1; clone_size: once; cdr3_nt: TGCAGTGCTAGACCCCGGGAACGTCGAGAGACCCAGTACTTC; cdr3_aa: CSARPRERRETQYF
d_call: TRBD2; j_call: TRBJ2-5; v_call: TRBV4-1; clone_size: few; cdr3_nt: TGCGCCAGCAGCCAAGCCGGGACTAGCGGGGGCCAAGAGACCCAGTACTTC; cdr3_aa: CASSQAGTSGGQETQYF
d_call: TRBD1; j_call: TRBJ2-1; v_call: TRBV29-1; clone_size: NA; cdr3_nt: TGCAGCGTGGCTACAGGGGGGTCCTACAATGAGCAGTTCTTC; cdr3_aa: CSVATGGSYNEQFF
d_call: NA; j_call: TRBJ2-1; v_call: TRBV2; clone_size: few; cdr3_nt: TGTGCCAGCCGCCGAGGGGGTGGCGATGAGCAGTTCTTC; cdr3_aa: CASRRGGGDEQFF
d_call: TRBD1; j_call: TRBJ1-2; v_call: TRBV7-3; clone_size: few; cdr3_nt: TGTGCCAGCAGCTTAAATCCCGGGGGACAGGGGTCCCCTGGCTACACCTTC; cdr3_aa: CASSLNPGGQGSPGYTF
d_call: NA; j_call: TRBJ1-2; v_call: TRBV11-2; clone_size: NA; cdr3_nt: TGTGCCAGCAGCAACGTACGGAACTATGGCTACACCTTC; cdr3_aa: CASSNVRNYGYTF
d_call: NA; j_call: TRBJ1-1; v_call: TRBV19; clone_size: NA; cdr3_nt: TGTGCCAGTACGTATGGACGGACGAACACTGAAGCTTTCTTT; cdr3_aa: CASTYGRTNTEAFF
d_call: TRBD2; j_call: TRBJ2-1; v_call: TRBV9; clone_size: NA; cdr3_nt: TGTGCCAGCAGCGGACTAGCCCTCTCCTACAATGAGCAGTTCTTC; cdr3_aa: CASSGLALSYNEQFF
d_call: TRBD1; j_call: TRBJ2-7; v_call: TRBV28; clone_size: NA; cdr3_nt: TGTGCCAGCAGCCCTACCACTCCCGGGACAGGGGGTGTCCCCTACGAGCAGTACTTC; cdr3_aa: CASSPTTPGTGGVPYEQYF
d_call: NA; j_call: TRBJ2-4; v_call: TRBV10-3; clone_size: few; cdr3_nt: TGTGCCATCAGTGAGAATCAGGGAAACATTCAGTACTTC; cdr3_aa: CAISENQGNIQYF
d_call: TRBD2; j_call: TRBJ2-1; v_call: TRBV7-2; clone_size: few; cdr3_nt: TGTGCCAGCAGCCGCTGGGGGGGGGGCTACAATGAGCAGTTCTTC; cdr3_aa: CASSRWGGGYNEQFF
d_call: NA; j_call: TRBJ2-1; v_call: TRBV9; clone_size: NA; cdr3_nt: TGTGCCAGCAGCGTTGGCTCAGGGCACGAGCAGTTCTTC; cdr3_aa: CASSVGSGHEQFF
d_call: TRBD2; j_call: TRBJ2-5; v_call: TRBV4-3; clone_size: NA; cdr3_nt: TGCGCCAGCAGCCGAAACGGGGGGGAGAGGGAAGAGACCCAGTACTTC; cdr3_aa: CASSRNGGEREETQYF